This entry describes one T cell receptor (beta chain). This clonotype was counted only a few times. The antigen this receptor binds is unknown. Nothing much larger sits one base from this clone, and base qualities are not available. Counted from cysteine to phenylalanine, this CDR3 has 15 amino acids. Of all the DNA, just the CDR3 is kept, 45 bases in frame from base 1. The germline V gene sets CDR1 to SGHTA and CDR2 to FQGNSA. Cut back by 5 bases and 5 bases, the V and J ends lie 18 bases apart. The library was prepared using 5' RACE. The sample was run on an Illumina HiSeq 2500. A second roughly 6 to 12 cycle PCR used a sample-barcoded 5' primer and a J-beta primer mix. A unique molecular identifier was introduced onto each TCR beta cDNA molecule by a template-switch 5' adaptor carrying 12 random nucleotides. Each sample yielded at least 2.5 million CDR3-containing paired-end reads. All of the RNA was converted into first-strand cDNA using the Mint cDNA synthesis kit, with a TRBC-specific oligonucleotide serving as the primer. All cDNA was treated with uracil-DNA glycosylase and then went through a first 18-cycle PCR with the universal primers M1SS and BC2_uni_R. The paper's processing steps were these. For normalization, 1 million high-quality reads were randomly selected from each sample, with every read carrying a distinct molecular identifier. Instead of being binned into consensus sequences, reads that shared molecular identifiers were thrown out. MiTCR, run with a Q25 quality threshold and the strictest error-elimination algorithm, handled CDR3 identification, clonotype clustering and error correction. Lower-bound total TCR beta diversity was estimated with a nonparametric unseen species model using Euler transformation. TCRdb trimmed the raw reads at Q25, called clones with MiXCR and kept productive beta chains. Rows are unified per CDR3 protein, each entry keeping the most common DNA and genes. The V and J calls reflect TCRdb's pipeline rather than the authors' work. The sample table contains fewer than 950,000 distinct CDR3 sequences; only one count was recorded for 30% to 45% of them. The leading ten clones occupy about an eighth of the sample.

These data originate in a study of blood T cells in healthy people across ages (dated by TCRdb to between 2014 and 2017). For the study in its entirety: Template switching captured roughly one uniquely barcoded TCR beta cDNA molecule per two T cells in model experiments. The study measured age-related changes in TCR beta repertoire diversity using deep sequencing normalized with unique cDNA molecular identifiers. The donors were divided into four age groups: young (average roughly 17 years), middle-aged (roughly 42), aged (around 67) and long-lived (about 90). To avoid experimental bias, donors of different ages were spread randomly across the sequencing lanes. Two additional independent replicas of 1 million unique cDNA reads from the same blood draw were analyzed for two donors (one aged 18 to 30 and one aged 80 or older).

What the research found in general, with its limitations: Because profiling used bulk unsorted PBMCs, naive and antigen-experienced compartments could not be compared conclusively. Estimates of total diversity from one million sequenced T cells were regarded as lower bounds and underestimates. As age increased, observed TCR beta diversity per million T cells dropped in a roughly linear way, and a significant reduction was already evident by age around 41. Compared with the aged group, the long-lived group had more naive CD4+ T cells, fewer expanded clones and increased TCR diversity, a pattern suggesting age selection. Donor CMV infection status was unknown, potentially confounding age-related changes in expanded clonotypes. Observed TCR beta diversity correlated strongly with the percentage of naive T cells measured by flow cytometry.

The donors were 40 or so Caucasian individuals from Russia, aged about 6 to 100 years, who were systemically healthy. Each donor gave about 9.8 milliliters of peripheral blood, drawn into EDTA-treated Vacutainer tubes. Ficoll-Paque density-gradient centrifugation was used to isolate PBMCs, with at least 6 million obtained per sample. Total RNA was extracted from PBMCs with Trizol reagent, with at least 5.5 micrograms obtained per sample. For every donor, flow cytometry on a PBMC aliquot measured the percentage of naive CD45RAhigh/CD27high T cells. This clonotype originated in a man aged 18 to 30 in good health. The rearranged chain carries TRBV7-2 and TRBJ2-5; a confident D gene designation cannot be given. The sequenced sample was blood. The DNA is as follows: TGTGCCAGCAGCCCCCGAGGAGTAGGAGCGGAGACCCAGTACTTC. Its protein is CASSPRGVGAETQYF.